The next 24 T cell receptor beta chains were all read from a single sample in a study of blood T cells in healthy people across ages. Primed by a sample-barcoded 5' primer and a J-beta primer mix, a second PCR proceeded for 7 to 11 cycles. TCRdb fed the 5' RACE reads into MiXCR, producing one record per CDR3 protein. This table has approximately 810,000 distinct CDR3 sequences, about 30% appearing once. The sample was blood. These receptors all stem from a woman aged 80 or over in good health.

In this sample, this clonotype turned up a few times. The V gene is TRBV20-1, the J gene TRBJ1-1; perhaps TRBD1 as D (6 bases). Germline CDR1 is DFQATT and CDR2 is SNEGSKA (reference sequence). Trimming left V 5 bases short and J 5 bases short, with 9 bases between. This CDR3 is built from 11 residues. The CDR3 DNA sequence: TGCAGTGCTTCACAGGGAACTGAAGCTTTCTTT. This translates into CSASQGTEAFF.

This clonotype has ten or more counts. The chain combines TRBV3-1 with TRBJ2-3; D is perhaps TRBD1 (7 bases). This CDR3 spans 14 amino acids. V shed 5 bases and J shed 5 bases, with 14 bases lying between them. CDR1 is LGHDT, CDR2 YNNKEL, per germline (reference sequence). CDR3 in amino acids: CASSDREERDTQYF. The CDR3 nucleotides are TGTGCCAGCAGCGACAGGGAGGAAAGAGATACGCAGTATTTT.

This clonotype showed up just a few times. J is TRBJ2-2 and V is TRBV6-2 or TRBV6-3; a possible D gene is TRBD2 (6 bases). CDR1 is MNHEY and CDR2 is SVGEGT in the germline V gene. The CDR3 is made up of 15 amino acids. The V end lost 4 bases, the J end lost 0 bases, and 9 bases lay between the germline ends. The CDR3 nucleotides read TGTGCCAGCAGTTTGGAGGGTTCGAACACCGGGGAGCTGTTTTTT. Its protein product is CASSLEGSNTGELFF.

The chain recombines TRBV7-9 with TRBJ1-1; D uncertain. V lost 4 bases to trimming and J lost 7 bases, with 10 bases between them. Germline CDR1 reads SEHNR; CDR2 reads FQNEAQ (reference sequence). The CDR3 length is 12 residues. The CDR3 DNA is TGTGCCAGCAGCTCACCCCGTAGTGAAGCTTTCTTT. It encodes CASSSPRSEAFF.

The genes are TRBV28 and TRBJ1-2; TRBD1 might be the D (6 bases). The CDR3 contains 16 residues. V lost 1 base to trimming and J lost 6 bases, with 18 bases between them. Germline CDR1 MDHEN, CDR2 SYDVKM. The CDR3 is CASSLSAIGQGNGYTF. The CDR3 nucleotides read TGTGCCAGCAGTTTATCTGCGATAGGGCAGGGGAATGGCTACACCTTC.

The CDR3 loop is CASGDINYGYTF. As DNA, the CDR3 is TGTGCCAGCGGGGACATCAACTATGGCTACACCTTC. The gene calls are TRBV6-2 or TRBV6-3 and TRBJ1-2, with a weak D call TRBD1 (6 bases). Trimming took 8 bases from V and 2 from J, leaving 9 bases between them. The CDR3 is 12 residues long. Germline CDR1 and CDR2: MNHEY and SVGEGT.

This clonotype was recorded many times. This sequence joins TRBV5-1 and TRBJ2-1; D gene unclear. This CDR3 is 15 amino acids long. Trimming left V 0 bases short and J 2 bases short, with 9 bases between. Germline loops: CDR1 SGHRS, CDR2 YFSETQ. The CDR3 nucleotides are TGCGCCAGCAGCTTGGTGGCAGCAACCTACAATGAGCAGTTCTTC. Translating gives CASSLVAATYNEQFF.

This clonotype came up a few times. The chain couples TRBV2 to TRBJ2-3; TRBD1 agrees at 10 bases. The germline gives CDR1 SNHLY, CDR2 FYNNEI. The CDR3 is 15 residues long. The J segment lost 1 base and the V segment lost 9 bases, leaving 7 bases of the junction unmatched. CDR3 DNA sequence: TGTGCCAGGAGCTGGGACAGGGGACGCACAGATACGCAGTATTTT. It translates to CARSWDRGRTDTQYF.

In this sample, this clonotype turned up once. The CDR3 coding sequence is TGCAGCGTTGAGTTTTCCACCAGGGGAGGCTACACCTTC. This encodes CSVEFSTRGGYTF. The J gene is TRBJ1-2, the V gene TRBV29-1; a possible D gene is TRBD1 (6 bases). The CDR3 consists of 13 residues. V gave up 3 bases and J gave up 8 bases, with 16 bases separating them. CDR1 and CDR2 from the germline V gene are SQVTM and ANQGSEA.

The V and J genes are TRBV12-3 or TRBV12-4 and TRBJ2-2; D is uncertain. Trimming pared 3 bases from V and 5 bases from J, leaving 7 bases between. The CDR3 runs 13 residues. CDR3 protein: CASSFLLTGELFF. The CDR3 DNA follows: TGTGCCAGCAGTTTTCTCCTAACCGGGGAGCTGTTTTTT.

The sample holds many counts of this clonotype. The chain links TRBV27 to TRBJ1-2, with D uncertain. In germline, CDR1 is MNHEY, CDR2 SMNVEV (reference sequence). This CDR3 is built from 13 residues. The V end was cut by 5 bases, the J end by 7 bases, with 14 bases between. This chain's CDR3 is CASSPRSISGYTF. In nucleotides, the CDR3 is TGTGCCAGCAGTCCCCGGTCAATCAGTGGCTACACCTTC.

This clonotype has ten or more counts. The chain recombines TRBV18 with TRBJ2-3; TRBD2 is a possible D gene (5 bases). Germline assignment: CDR1 KGHSH and CDR2 LQKENI. The CDR3 consists of 15 residues. Trimming took off 3 bases at V and 2 bases at J, with 12 bases between the two ends. CDR3 DNA sequence: TGTGCCAGCTCACCGGACTCCACGACCACAGATACGCAGTATTTT. Translating it yields CASSPDSTTTDTQYF. The entire variable domain, with the rest obtained from reference TRBV18 and TRBJ2-3, is as follows: NAGVMQNPRHLVRRRGQEARLRCSPMKGHSHVYWYRQLPEEGLKFMVYLQKENIIDESGMPKERFSAEFPKEGPSILRIQQVVRGDSAAYFCASSPDSTTTDTQYFGPGTRLTVL.

This chain connects TRBV12-3 or TRBV12-4 to TRBJ1-4; D not resolved. The length of the CDR3 is 16 residues. V lost 5 bases to trimming and J lost 8 bases, with 21 bases between them. CDR3 sequence reads: CASSPQRDQRSEKLFF. The CDR3 DNA follows: TGTGCCAGCAGTCCCCAACGCGATCAACGGTCCGAAAAACTGTTTTTT.

This clonotype occurred once. CDR3 nucleotides: TGCGCCAGCAGCCAAGATCCCCAGACCTACTACGAGCAGTACTTC. Translation gives CASSQDPQTYYEQYF. The rearrangement uses TRBV4-1 and TRBJ2-7; unclear D gene. V lost 0 bases to trimming and J lost 3 bases, with 12 bases between them. This CDR3 spans 15 amino acids. The germline CDR1 and CDR2 sequences are MGHRA and YSYEKL.

This clonotype was observed a few times. This sequence joins TRBV18 and TRBJ1-2, with TRBD1 identical over 11 bases. The CDR3 contains 16 residues. V trimming: 3 bases; J trimming: 0 bases; junction bases outside the gene matches: 3. Germline CDR1 reads KGHSH; CDR2 reads LQKENI. The CDR3 coding sequence is TGTGCCAGCTCACCGGGACAGGGGGAATCTAACTATGGCTACACCTTC. This translates into CASSPGQGESNYGYTF.

This chain joins TRBV7-2 and TRBJ1-1, with D possibly matching TRBD1 (6 bases). The germline V gene has CDR1 SGHTA and CDR2 FQGNSA. Trimming took off 4 bases at V and 1 base at J, with 13 bases between the two ends. The CDR3 extends over 15 amino acids. DNA of the CDR3: TGTGCCAGCAGCTCCGGCGGGGGGCGGAACACTGAAGCTTTCTTT. Its protein is CASSSGGGRNTEAFF.

This clonotype was recorded at least ten times. The chain combines TRBV9 with TRBJ2-1; 10 positions match TRBD1. V was clipped by 0 bases and J by 4 bases; unmatched bases: 1. The CDR3 is made up of 15 amino acids. Germline V gives CDR1 SGDLS, CDR2 YYNGEE. The CDR3 bases are TGTGCCAGCAGCGTAGGGACAGGGGGTTACAATGAGCAGTTCTTC. It is translated as CASSVGTGGYNEQFF.

V and J are TRBV2 and TRBJ2-7, with 7 bases fitting TRBD2. The CDR3 is 13 residues long. V lost 8 bases and J lost 0; bases outside the gene matches: 4. Germline V gene sequence: CDR1 SNHLY, CDR2 FYNNEI. CDR3 sequence: CASGRALSYEQYF. CDR3 bases: TGTGCCAGCGGGAGGGCCCTCTCCTACGAGCAGTACTTC. The whole variable domain, filled in from reference TRBV2 and TRBJ2-7, reads EPEVTQTPSHQVTQMGQEVILRCVPISNHLYFYWYRQILGQKVEFLVSFYNNEISEKSEIFDDQFSVERPDGSNFTLKIRSTKLEDSAMYFCASGRALSYEQYFGPGTRLTVT.

In its sample, this clonotype was seen many times. V gene TRBV3-1 combines with J gene TRBJ2-5, with D maybe TRBD1 (5 bases). V was clipped by 0 bases and J by 6 bases, with 11 bases between them. Germline V gene sequence: CDR1 LGHDT, CDR2 YNNKEL (reference sequence). There are 14 residues in the CDR3. CDR3 in amino acids: CASSQDSGLKTQYF. CDR3 DNA sequence: TGTGCCAGCAGCCAAGACTCAGGGCTCAAGACCCAGTACTTC.

The rearrangement links TRBV20-1 to TRBJ1-6, with 7 bases fitting TRBD1. Trimming cost V 5 bases and J 7 bases; bases outside gene matches: 11. The CDR3 is made up of 15 amino acids. CDR1 and CDR2 (germline): DFQATT, SNEGSKA (reference sequence). The CDR3 loop reads CSADTGTERNSPLHF. CDR3 DNA: TGCAGTGCTGATACCGGGACAGAGAGAAATTCACCCCTCCACTTT.

This clonotype was seen more than once but under ten times. V gene TRBV6-2 or TRBV6-3 combines with J gene TRBJ2-6; no clear D. Trimming stripped 7 bases from V and 1 base from J, with 23 bases between. The CDR3 is made up of 19 amino acids. In germline, CDR1 is MNHEY, CDR2 SVGEGT. Here the CDR3 reads CASNFDTLLTLSGANVLTF. In DNA form, the CDR3 reads TGTGCCAGCAATTTCGACACTTTATTAACTCTATCTGGGGCCAACGTCCTGACTTTC.

The table lists this clonotype with many counts. One end of the junction is discordant with germline, which a read error may explain. The rearrangement joins TRBV12-3 or TRBV12-4 to TRBJ2-5, with D perhaps matching TRBD1 (6 bases). This CDR3 is 12 amino acids long. DNA of the CDR3: TGTACCAGCAGTTTCAGGGGAGAGACCCAGTACTTC. This gives the protein CTSSFRGETQYF.

V usage is TRBV9 and J usage is TRBJ1-6; D perhaps matches TRBD1 (6 bases). Germline-derived CDR1 and CDR2 are SGDLS and YYNGEE. This CDR3 comprises 16 residues. Trimming shortened V by 3 bases and J by 5 bases, and 15 bases separated the two germline ends. The CDR3 reads CASSGALQGNNSPLHF. As DNA, the CDR3 is TGTGCCAGCAGCGGAGCCCTCCAGGGGAATAATTCACCCCTCCACTTT.

For this clonotype: A read error is possible here, since a much larger clone lies one base away. The chain links TRBV27 to TRBJ2-5; D possibly corresponds to TRBD1 (6 bases). V gave up 5 bases and J gave up 4 bases, with 20 bases separating them. The germline V gene encodes CDR1 MNHEY and CDR2 SMNVEV (reference sequence). The CDR3 is made up of 16 amino acids. As DNA, the CDR3 is TGTGCCAGCAGTCCAAAGACAGGACGAAGGGGAGAGACCCAGTACTTC. This codes for CASSPKTGRRGETQYF.